These T cell receptor beta chains were read from a single sample in a study of blood T cell repertoires in COVID-19. Clones were read by immunoSEQ multiplex PCR, and TCRdb kept only the in-frame ones, dropping some. The top ten hold about 10% of the sample, which has around 130,000 clones, just over 75% seen once. The sequencing sample was made of peripheral blood. These TCRs come from a human donor in a cohort sampled during active COVID-19. Each CDR3 is given with its conserved first and last residue. D genes are given only for firm matches. Some rows have no size entry. The others give once, few or many, or a class for an expanded clone.

J gene | clone size | D gene | V gene | CDR3 protein | CDR3 DNA
TRBJ2-1 | . | TRBD1 | TRBV5-1 | CASSQGQRYNEQFF | TGCGCCAGCAGCCAGGGACAGAGATACAATGAGCAGTTCTTC
TRBJ1-4 | . | TRBD1 | TRBV5-5 | CASSGAGTVINEKLFF | TGTGCCAGCAGCGGGGCAGGGACAGTCATTAATGAAAAACTGTTTTTT
TRBJ1-1 | once | . | TRBV6-5 | CASREGLAEAFF | TGTGCCAGCAGAGAGGGTTTGGCTGAAGCTTTCTTT
TRBJ1-2 | once | . | TRBV6-5 | CASSPRQTSNYGYTF | TGTGCCAGCAGTCCCCGACAGACCAGCAACTATGGCTACACCTTC
TRBJ1-4 | . | TRBD1 | TRBV11-2 | CASSHRPGQGYEKLFF | TGTGCCAGCAGCCACCGTCCGGGACAGGGGTATGAAAAACTGTTTTTT
TRBJ2-5 | . | TRBD1 | TRBV6-2/TRBV6-3 | CASSEGTAYQETQYF | TGTGCCAGCAGCGAGGGGACAGCGTACCAAGAGACCCAGTACTTC
TRBJ2-4 | . | TRBD1 | TRBV19 | CASRSPGQGGAIQYF | TGTGCCAGTCGGTCCCCAGGACAGGGTGGGGCCATTCAGTACTTC
TRBJ2-7 | once | TRBD1 | TRBV9 | CASNRTGNYEQYF | TGTGCCAGCAACAGGACAGGGAACTACGAGCAGTACTTC
TRBJ1-1 | once | TRBD1 | TRBV29-1 | CSVVPGQYMNTEAFF | TGCAGCGTTGTGCCGGGACAGTACATGAACACTGAAGCTTTCTTT
TRBJ1-2 | . | . | TRBV5-1 | CASSLGGTYGYTF | TGCGCCAGCAGTCTCGGAGGTACCTATGGCTACACCTTC
TRBJ2-7 | . | . | TRBV12-3/TRBV12-4 | CASSLNFPEQYF | TGTGCCAGCAGTTTAAACTTTCCTGAGCAGTACTTC
TRBJ1-3 | . | TRBD1 | TRBV5-1 | CASSMSAGQGAGNTIYF | TGCGCCAGCAGCATGTCGGCGGGACAGGGGGCTGGAAACACCATATATTTT
TRBJ2-7 | . | TRBD1 | TRBV11-2 | CASSTGTGDEQYF | TGTGCCAGCAGCACCGGGACAGGAGACGAGCAGTACTTC
TRBJ2-7 | . | TRBD1 | TRBV14 | CASSHNRGHEQYF | TGTGCCAGCAGCCATAACAGGGGCCACGAGCAGTACTTC
TRBJ1-2 | . | . | TRBV19 | CASSETAGYGYTF | TGTGCCAGTAGTGAGACAGCCGGCTATGGCTACACCTTC
TRBJ1-6 | . | . | TRBV5-4 | CASSVSSYSPLHF | TGTGCCAGCAGTGTGTCCTCTTATTCACCCCTCCACTTT
TRBJ1-1 | once | . | TRBV5-8 | CASSNFGGQTEVAFF | TGTGCCAGCAGTAACTTCGGGGGGCAGACGGAGGTAGCTTTCTTT
TRBJ2-1 | . | . | TRBV6-6 | CASSYSDSDTYNEQFF | TGTGCCAGCAGTTACTCAGACAGTGACACTTACAATGAGCAGTTCTTC
TRBJ2-3 | . | . | TRBV2 | CASSQESTDTQYF | TGTGCCAGCAGCCAGGAAAGCACAGATACGCAGTATTTT
TRBJ1-2 | . | . | TRBV30 | CAWRDGGGGYGYTF | TGTGCCTGGAGGGACGGGGGGGGAGGCTATGGCTACACCTTC